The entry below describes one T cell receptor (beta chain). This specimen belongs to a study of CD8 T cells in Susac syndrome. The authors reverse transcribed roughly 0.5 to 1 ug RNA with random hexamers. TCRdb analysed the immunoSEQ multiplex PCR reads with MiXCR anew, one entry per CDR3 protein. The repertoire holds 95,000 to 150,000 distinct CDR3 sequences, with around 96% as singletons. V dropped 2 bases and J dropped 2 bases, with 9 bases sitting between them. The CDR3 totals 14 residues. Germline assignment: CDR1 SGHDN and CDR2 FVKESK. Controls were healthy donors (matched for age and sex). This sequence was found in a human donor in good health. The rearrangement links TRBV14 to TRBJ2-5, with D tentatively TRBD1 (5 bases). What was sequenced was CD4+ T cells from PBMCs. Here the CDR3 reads CASSQWAGQETQYF. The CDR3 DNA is TGTGCCAGCAGCCAATGGGCAGGGCAAGAGACCCAGTACTTC.